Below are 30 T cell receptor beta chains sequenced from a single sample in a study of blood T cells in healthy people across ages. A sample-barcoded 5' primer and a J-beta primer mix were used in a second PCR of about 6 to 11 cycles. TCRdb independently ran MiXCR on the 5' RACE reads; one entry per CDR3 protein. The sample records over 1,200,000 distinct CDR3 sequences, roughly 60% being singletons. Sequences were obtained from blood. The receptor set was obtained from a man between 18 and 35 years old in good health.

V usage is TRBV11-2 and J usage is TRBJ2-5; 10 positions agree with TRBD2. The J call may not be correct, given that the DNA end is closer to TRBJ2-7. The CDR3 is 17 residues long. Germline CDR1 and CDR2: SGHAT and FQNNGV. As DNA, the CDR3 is TGTGCCAGCAGCTTAGATATCTGGGGACTAGCGATATACGAGCAGTACTTC. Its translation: CASSLDIWGLAIYEQYF.

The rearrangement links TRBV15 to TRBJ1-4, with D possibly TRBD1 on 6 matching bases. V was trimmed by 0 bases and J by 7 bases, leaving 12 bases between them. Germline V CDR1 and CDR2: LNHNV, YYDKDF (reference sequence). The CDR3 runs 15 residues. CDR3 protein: CATSRDGQGSEKLFF. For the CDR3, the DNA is TGTGCCACCAGCAGAGATGGGCAGGGGAGTGAAAAACTGTTTTTT.

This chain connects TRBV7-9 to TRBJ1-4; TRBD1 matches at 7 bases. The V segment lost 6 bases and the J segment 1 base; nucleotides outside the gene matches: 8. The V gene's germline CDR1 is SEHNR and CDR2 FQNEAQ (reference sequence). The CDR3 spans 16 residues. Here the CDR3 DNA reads TGTGCCAGCAGTTACAGGGGTTCAGGAACTAATGAAAAACTGTTTTTT. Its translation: CASSYRGSGTNEKLFF.

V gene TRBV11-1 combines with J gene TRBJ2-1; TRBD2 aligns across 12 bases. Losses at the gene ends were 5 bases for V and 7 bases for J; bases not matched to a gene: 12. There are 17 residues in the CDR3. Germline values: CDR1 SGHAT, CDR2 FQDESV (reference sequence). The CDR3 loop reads CASSLRPTGLAGNEQFF. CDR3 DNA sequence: TGTGCCAGCAGCCTCCGACCTACTGGACTAGCGGGGAATGAGCAGTTCTTC.

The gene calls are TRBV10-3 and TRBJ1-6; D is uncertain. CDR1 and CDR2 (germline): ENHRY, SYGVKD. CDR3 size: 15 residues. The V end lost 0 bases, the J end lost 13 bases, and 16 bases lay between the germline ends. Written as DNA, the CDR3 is TGTGCCATCAGTGAGTCGATGGCAGAATTGGTCCCCCTCCACTTT. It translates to CAISESMAELVPLHF.

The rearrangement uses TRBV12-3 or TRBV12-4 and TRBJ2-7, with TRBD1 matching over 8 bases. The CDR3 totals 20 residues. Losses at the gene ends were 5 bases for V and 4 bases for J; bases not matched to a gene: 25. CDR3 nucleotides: TGTGCCAGCAGTCCGCATGTCCCGTACTTCCGGGACAGGAGAGCATACGAGCAGTACTTC. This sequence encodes CASSPHVPYFRDRRAYEQYF.

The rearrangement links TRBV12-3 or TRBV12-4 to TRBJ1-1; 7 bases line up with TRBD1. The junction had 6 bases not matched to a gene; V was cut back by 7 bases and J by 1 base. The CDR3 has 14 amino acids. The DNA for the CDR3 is TGTGCCAGCATGGAGGGGACAGCGAACACTGAAGCTTTCTTT. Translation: CASMEGTANTEAFF.

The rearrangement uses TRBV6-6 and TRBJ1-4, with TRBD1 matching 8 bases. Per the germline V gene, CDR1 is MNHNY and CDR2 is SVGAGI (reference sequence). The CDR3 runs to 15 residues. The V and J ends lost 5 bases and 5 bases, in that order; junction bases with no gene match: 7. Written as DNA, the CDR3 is TGTGCCAGCAGTCATGGGACAGGTCTAAATGAAAAACTGTTTTTT. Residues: CASSHGTGLNEKLFF.

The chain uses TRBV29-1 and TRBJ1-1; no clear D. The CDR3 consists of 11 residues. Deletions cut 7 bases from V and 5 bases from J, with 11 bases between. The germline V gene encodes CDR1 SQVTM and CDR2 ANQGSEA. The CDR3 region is CSAYAGTEAFF. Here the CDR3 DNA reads TGCAGCGCTTATGCCGGGACTGAAGCTTTCTTT.

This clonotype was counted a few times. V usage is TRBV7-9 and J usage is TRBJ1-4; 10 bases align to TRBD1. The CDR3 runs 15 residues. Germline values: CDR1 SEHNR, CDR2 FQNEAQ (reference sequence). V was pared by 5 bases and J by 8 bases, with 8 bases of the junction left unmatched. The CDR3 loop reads CASSGRTGGEEKLFF. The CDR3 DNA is TGTGCCAGCAGCGGACGGACAGGGGGAGAAGAAAAACTGTTTTTT.

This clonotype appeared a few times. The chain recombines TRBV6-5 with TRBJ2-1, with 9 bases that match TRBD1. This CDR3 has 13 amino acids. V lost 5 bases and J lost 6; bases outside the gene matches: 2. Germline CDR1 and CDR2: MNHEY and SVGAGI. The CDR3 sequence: CASSDRGGNEQFF. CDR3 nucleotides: TGTGCCAGCAGTGACAGGGGGGGCAATGAGCAGTTCTTC.

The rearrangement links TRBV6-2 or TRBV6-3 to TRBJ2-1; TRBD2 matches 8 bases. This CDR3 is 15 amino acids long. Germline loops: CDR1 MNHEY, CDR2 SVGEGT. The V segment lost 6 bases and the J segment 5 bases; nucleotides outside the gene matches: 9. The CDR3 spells CASRLSGGPNNEQFF. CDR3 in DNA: TGTGCCAGCAGACTAAGCGGGGGCCCTAACAATGAGCAGTTCTTC.

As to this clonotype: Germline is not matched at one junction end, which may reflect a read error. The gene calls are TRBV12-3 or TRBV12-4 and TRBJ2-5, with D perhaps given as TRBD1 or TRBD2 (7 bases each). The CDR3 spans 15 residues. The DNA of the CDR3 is TGTGCCAGCAGTTCCGCGACAGGGTCCGGGGGGACCCGGTACTTC. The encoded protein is CASSSATGSGGTRYF.

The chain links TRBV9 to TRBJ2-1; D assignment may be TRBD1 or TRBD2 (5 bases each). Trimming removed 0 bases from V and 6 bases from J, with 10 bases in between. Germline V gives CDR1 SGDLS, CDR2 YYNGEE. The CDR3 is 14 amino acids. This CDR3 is CASSVVGTSNEQFF. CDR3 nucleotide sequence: TGTGCCAGCAGCGTAGTAGGGACCAGCAATGAGCAGTTCTTC.

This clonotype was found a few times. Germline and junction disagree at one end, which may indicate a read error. CDR3 sequence: CATSRALYNEQFF. CDR3 in DNA: TGTGCCACTAGCAGAGCACTATACAATGAGCAGTTCTTC. The chain combines TRBV15 with TRBJ2-1; D is ambiguous. There are 13 residues in the CDR3. CDR1 and CDR2 from the germline V gene are LNHNV and YYDKDF (reference sequence).

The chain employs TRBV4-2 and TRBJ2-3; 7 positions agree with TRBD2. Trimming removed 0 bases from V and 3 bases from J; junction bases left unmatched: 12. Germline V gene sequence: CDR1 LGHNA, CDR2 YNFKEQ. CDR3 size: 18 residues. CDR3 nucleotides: TGTGCCAGCAGCCAAGATAGAGGCGGGGGTTCCGAGACAGATACGCAGTATTTT. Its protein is CASSQDRGGGSETDTQYF.

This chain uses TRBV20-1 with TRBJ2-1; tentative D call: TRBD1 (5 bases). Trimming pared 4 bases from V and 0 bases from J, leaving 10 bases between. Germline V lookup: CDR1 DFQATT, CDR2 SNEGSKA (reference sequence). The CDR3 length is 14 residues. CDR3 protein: CSATSDSSYNEQFF. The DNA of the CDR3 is TGCAGTGCTACATCAGACAGCTCCTACAATGAGCAGTTCTTC.

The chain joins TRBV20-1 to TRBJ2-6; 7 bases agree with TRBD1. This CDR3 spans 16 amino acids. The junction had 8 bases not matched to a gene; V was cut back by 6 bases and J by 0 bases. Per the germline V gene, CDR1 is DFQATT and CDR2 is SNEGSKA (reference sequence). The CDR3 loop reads CSASSGTVSGANVLTF. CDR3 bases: TGCAGTGCCTCCTCCGGGACAGTCTCTGGGGCCAACGTCCTGACTTTC.

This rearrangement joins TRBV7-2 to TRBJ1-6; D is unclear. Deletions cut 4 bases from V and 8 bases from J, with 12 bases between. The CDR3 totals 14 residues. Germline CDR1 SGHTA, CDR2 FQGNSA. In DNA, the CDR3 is TGTGCCAGCAGCTCCCCGGATAGTTATTCACCCCTCCACTTT. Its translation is CASSSPDSYSPLHF.

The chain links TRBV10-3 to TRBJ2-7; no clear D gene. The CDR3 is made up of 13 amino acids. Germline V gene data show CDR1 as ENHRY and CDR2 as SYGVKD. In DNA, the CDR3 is TGTGTCAGCAGTGTCCCGCCTTCCTACGAGCAGTACTTC. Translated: CVSSVPPSYEQYF.

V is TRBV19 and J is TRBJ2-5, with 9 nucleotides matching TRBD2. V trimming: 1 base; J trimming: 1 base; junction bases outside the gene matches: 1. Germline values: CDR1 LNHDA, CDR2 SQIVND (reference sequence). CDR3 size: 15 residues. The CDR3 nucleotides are TGTGCCAGTAGTATAGGAGCGGGAGGCCAAGAGACCCAGTACTTC. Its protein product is CASSIGAGGQETQYF.

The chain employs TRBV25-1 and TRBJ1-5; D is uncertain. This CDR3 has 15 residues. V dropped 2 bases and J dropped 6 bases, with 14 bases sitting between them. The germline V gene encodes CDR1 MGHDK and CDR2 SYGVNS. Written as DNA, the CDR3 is TGTGCCAGCAGTGAACCGGGCCTGGGTAGTCAGCCCCAGCATTTT. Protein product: CASSEPGLGSQPQHF.

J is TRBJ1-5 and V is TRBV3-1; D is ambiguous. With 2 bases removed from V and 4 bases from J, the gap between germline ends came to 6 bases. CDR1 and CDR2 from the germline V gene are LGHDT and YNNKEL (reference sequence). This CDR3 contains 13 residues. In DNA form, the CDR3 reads TGTGCCAGCAGCCAAATGCATAATCAGCCCCAGCATTTT. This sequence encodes CASSQMHNQPQHF.

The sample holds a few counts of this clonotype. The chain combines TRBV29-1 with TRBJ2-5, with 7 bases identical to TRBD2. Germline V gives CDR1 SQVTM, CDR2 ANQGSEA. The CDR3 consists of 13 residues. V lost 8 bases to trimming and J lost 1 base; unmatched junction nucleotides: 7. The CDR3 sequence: CSTRLAVQETQYF. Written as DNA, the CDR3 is TGCAGCACCCGACTAGCAGTCCAAGAGACCCAGTACTTC.

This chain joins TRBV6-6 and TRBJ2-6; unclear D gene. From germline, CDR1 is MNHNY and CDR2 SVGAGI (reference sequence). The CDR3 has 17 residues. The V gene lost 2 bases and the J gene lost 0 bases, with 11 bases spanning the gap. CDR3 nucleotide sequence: TGTGCCAGCAGTTACGGGCAGGCTTTCTCTGGGGCCAACGTCCTGACTTTC. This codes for CASSYGQAFSGANVLTF.

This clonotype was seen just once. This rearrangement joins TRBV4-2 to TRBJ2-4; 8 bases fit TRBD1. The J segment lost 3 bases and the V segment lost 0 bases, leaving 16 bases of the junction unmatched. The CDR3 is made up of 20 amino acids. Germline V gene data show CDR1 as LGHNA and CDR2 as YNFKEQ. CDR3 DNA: TGTGCCAGCAGCCAAGATCGGGACAGGTCGGGGGCGTTCGGCAAAAACATTCAGTACTTC. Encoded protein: CASSQDRDRSGAFGKNIQYF.

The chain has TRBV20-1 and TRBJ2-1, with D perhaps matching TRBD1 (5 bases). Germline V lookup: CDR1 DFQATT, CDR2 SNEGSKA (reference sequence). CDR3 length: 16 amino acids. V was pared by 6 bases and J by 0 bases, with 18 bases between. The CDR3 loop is CSASRGGVSSYNEQFF. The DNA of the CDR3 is TGCAGTGCCTCAAGGGGCGGAGTAAGCTCCTACAATGAGCAGTTCTTC.

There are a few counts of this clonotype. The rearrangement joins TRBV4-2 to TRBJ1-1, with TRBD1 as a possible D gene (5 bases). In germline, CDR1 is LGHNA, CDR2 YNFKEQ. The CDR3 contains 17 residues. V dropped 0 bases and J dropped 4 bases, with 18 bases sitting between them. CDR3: CASSQDPGQGRFTEAFF. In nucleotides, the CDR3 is TGTGCCAGCAGCCAAGACCCCGGGCAGGGTCGGTTCACTGAAGCTTTCTTT.

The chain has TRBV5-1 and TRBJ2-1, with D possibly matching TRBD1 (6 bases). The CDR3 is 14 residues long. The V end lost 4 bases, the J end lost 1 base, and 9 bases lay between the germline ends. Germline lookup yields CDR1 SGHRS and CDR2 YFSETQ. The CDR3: CASSRDTSYNEQFF. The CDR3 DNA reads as TGCGCCAGCAGCCGGGACACTTCCTACAATGAGCAGTTCTTC.

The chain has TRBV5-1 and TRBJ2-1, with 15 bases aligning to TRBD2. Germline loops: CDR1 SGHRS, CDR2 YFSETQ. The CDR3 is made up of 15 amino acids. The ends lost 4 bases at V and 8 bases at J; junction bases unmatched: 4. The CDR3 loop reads CASSPGLAGGHEQFF. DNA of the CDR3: TGCGCCAGCAGCCCGGGACTAGCGGGGGGACATGAGCAGTTCTTC. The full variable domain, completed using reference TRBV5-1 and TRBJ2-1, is KAGVTQTPRYLIKTRGQQVTLSCSPISGHRSVSWYQQTPGQGLQFLFEYFSETQRNKGNFPGRFSGRQFSNSRSEMNVSTLELGDSALYLCASSPGLAGGHEQFFGPGTRLTVL.